The next 30 T cell receptor beta chains were all read from a single sample in a study of CD4 T cell repertoires and nickel. TCRdb used MiXCR to reprocess the RT-PCR reads, holding one entry per CDR3 protein. The sample consists of some 300 distinct CDR3 sequences, 77% of them appearing once. Sequenced material: CD4+ T cells from blood, not recorded whether cultured. The source is a human donor in a nickel allergy study, with or without nickel allergy (not recorded which). It is not recorded whether this sample comes from one donor or several.

The chain employs TRBV6-6 and TRBJ1-2; no reliable D call. The germline V gene has CDR1 MNHNY and CDR2 SVGAGI (reference sequence). Trimming removed 6 bases at V and 4 bases at J, with 18 bases between. CDR3 length: 15 amino acids. DNA of the CDR3: TGTGCCAGCAGCTCTGACGGAGGCGGTAGCTATGGCTACACCTTC. This encodes CASSSDGGGSYGYTF.

The chain couples TRBV11-1 to TRBJ2-4; D uncertain. Germline CDR1 and CDR2: SGHAT and FQDESV (reference sequence). V lost 0 bases to trimming and J lost 4 bases, with 4 bases between them. The CDR3 runs 13 residues. CDR3 loop: CASSLAEKNIQYF. The CDR3 DNA is TGTGCCAGCAGCTTAGCGGAGAAAAACATTCAGTACTTC.

The V and J genes are TRBV14 and TRBJ2-7; TRBD2 might be the D (6 bases). CDR1 and CDR2 (germline): SGHDN, FVKESK. The CDR3 sequence is 14 residues long. V lost 4 bases and J 6 bases, leaving 16 bases between the germline ends. The CDR3 region is CASSRGRLGGEQYF. CDR3 nucleotides: TGTGCCAGCAGCCGAGGGAGACTAGGAGGCGAGCAGTACTTC.

The chain couples TRBV28 to TRBJ2-2; TRBD2 agrees at 10 bases. V shed 10 bases, J shed 4 bases, and the junction held 27 bases outside the gene matches. Germline CDR1 is MDHEN and CDR2 is SYDVKM. The CDR3 covers 21 residues. As DNA, the CDR3 is TGTGCCAACGCCCTGCGCGGGAGAACTAGCGGGGTCCCCGCGGTCACCGGGGAGCTGTTTTTT. This codes for CANALRGRTSGVPAVTGELFF.

The chain has TRBV5-1 and TRBJ2-7, with D unresolved. Looked up from germline, CDR1 is SGHRS and CDR2 is YFSETQ. Trimming took 4 bases from V and 3 from J, leaving 11 bases between them. The CDR3 runs 13 residues. The CDR3 protein is CASSVSRVYEQYF. The CDR3 DNA is TGCGCCAGCAGCGTTTCTAGAGTCTACGAGCAGTACTTC.

This chain links TRBV5-1 with TRBJ2-7; the D gene is possibly TRBD2 (6 bases). Germline assignment: CDR1 SGHRS and CDR2 YFSETQ. The ends were cut back, 2 bases at V and 0 bases at J, with 18 bases in the middle. The CDR3 totals 17 residues. This CDR3 reads CASSLGSGSQSSYEQYF. In DNA, the CDR3 is TGCGCCAGCAGCTTAGGTAGCGGCAGCCAAAGCTCCTACGAGCAGTACTTC.

The J gene is TRBJ2-7, the V gene TRBV5-1, with D perhaps TRBD1 (6 bases). Germline values: CDR1 SGHRS, CDR2 YFSETQ. CDR3 size: 12 residues. V was shortened by 7 bases and J by 3 bases, with 11 bases between the two germline ends. The DNA of the CDR3 is TGCGCCAGCGGTCCAGGGGTCTACGAGCAGTACTTC. Protein sequence: CASGPGVYEQYF.

V and J are TRBV5-1 and TRBJ2-5; possible D gene TRBD1, 5 bases. From germline, CDR1 is SGHRS and CDR2 YFSETQ. Between the trimmed V and J ends, which lost 3 bases and 1 base, there was a span of 10 bases. The CDR3 runs to 14 residues. The CDR3 spells CASSSRTSQETQYF. CDR3 in DNA: TGCGCCAGCAGCTCCCGGACATCCCAAGAGACCCAGTACTTC.

V gene TRBV12-3 or TRBV12-4 combines with J gene TRBJ2-7; D call uncertain. Trimming left V 5 bases short and J 6 bases short, with 17 bases between. The CDR3 has 14 amino acids. The CDR3 DNA reads TGTGCCAGCAGTCCCGCCTCCACTTTCGGCGAGCAGTACTTC. This translates into CASSPASTFGEQYF.

This clonotype was detected only a few times. J is TRBJ2-1 and V is TRBV5-1; TRBD2 matches 12 bases. This CDR3 is 19 amino acids long. The V gene end was trimmed by 4 bases and the J gene end by 0 bases; junction bases not matched to a gene: 11. Germline CDR1 is SGHRS and CDR2 is YFSETQ. Written as DNA, the CDR3 is TGCGCCAGCAGCCCCCGAGGCCTAGCGGGGGGGGCCTCCTACAATGAGCAGTTCTTC. Protein: CASSPRGLAGGASYNEQFF.

This chain joins TRBV5-1 and TRBJ2-7, with D perhaps TRBD1 (6 bases). CDR3 length equals 15 residues. Between the trimmed V and J ends, which lost 0 bases and 4 bases, there was a span of 14 bases. Germline values: CDR1 SGHRS, CDR2 YFSETQ. CDR3 in DNA: TGCGCCAGCAGCTTGGGCCACAGGGATCTATACGAGCAGTACTTC. Protein product: CASSLGHRDLYEQYF.

This sequence joins TRBV11-2 and TRBJ2-2; 10 bases are a match to TRBD1. The CDR3 length is 16 residues. V gave up 7 bases and J gave up 1 base; unmatched junction bases: 6. The germline CDR1 and CDR2 sequences are SGHAT and FQNNGV. DNA of the CDR3: TGTGCCAGCACAAGAGGGACAGGGGTGAACACCGGGGAGCTGTTTTTT. Translation: CASTRGTGVNTGELFF. The whole variable domain, filled in from reference TRBV11-2 and TRBJ2-2, reads EAGVAQSPRYKIIEKRQSVAFWCNPISGHATLYWYQQILGQGPKLLIQFQNNGVVDDSQLPKDRFSAERLKGVDSTLKIQPAKLEDSAVYLCASTRGTGVNTGELFFGEGSRLTVL.

The CDR3 reads CASSLRGVGTDTQYF. The CDR3 region has the DNA TGCGCCAGCAGCTTGCGGGGGGTCGGCACAGATACGCAGTATTTT. V and J are TRBV5-1 and TRBJ2-3; 7 bases line up with TRBD2. Germline V gene data show CDR1 as SGHRS and CDR2 as YFSETQ. Trimming cost V 1 base and J 1 base; bases outside gene matches: 3. CDR3 length equals 15 residues.

J is TRBJ2-3 and V is TRBV9, with TRBD1 matching over 10 bases. Germline CDR1 is SGDLS and CDR2 is YYNGEE. Germline trimming cut 2 bases from V and 2 bases from J; bases unmatched to any gene: 5. This CDR3 comprises 16 residues. CDR3 region: CASSVGQGGYTDTQYF. The CDR3 nucleotides read TGTGCCAGCAGCGTCGGACAGGGGGGCTACACAGATACGCAGTATTTT.

This chain links TRBV18 with TRBJ2-7, with D possibly being TRBD1 (6 bases). There are 14 residues in the CDR3. Looked up from germline, CDR1 is KGHSH and CDR2 is LQKENI. V was pared by 3 bases and J by 0 bases, with 9 bases between. In nucleotides, the CDR3 is TGTGCCAGCTCACCGGACAGTTACTCCTACGAGCAGTACTTC. Amino acid sequence: CASSPDSYSYEQYF. Drawing the rest from reference TRBV18 and TRBJ2-7, the complete variable domain is NAGVMQNPRHLVRRRGQEARLRCSPMKGHSHVYWYRQLPEEGLKFMVYLQKENIIDESGMPKERFSAEFPKEGPSILRIQQVVRGDSAAYFCASSPDSYSYEQYFGPGTRLTVT.

J is TRBJ1-1 and V is TRBV6-1, with no clear D. Per the germline V gene, CDR1 is MNHNS and CDR2 is SASEGT. Trimming removed 5 bases at V and 0 bases at J, with 7 bases between. This CDR3 contains 13 residues. The CDR3 region has the DNA TGTGCCAGCAGTAATACGATGAACACTGAAGCTTTCTTT. Its protein is CASSNTMNTEAFF.

About this clonotype: The junction departs from germline at one end; a sequencing error may be responsible. This chain links TRBV19 with TRBJ2-1, with 8 bases fitting TRBD2. This CDR3 is built from 13 residues. Germline CDR1 LNHDA, CDR2 SQIVND (reference sequence). The CDR3 here is CASSGGSGEIAIF. CDR3 coding DNA: TGTGCCAGTAGTGGGGGTAGCGGGGAGATCGCGATCTTC.

V gene TRBV7-8 combines with J gene TRBJ1-1, with D perhaps matching TRBD1 (5 bases). Between the trimmed V and J ends, which lost 4 bases and 3 bases, there was a span of 15 bases. The CDR3 has 15 residues. CDR1 is SGHVS, CDR2 FQNEAQ, per germline. The CDR3 DNA follows: TGTGCCAGCAGCTCCCGAGACTCGGGGGACACTGAAGCTTTCTTT. Its protein is CASSSRDSGDTEAFF.

Only one count was recorded for this clonotype. V and J are TRBV20-1 and TRBJ2-3, with D perhaps TRBD2 (6 bases). V was cut by 6 bases and J by 5 bases, with 24 bases left in between. Germline CDR1 reads DFQATT; CDR2 reads SNEGSKA (reference sequence). The CDR3 loop spans 16 amino acids. The CDR3 region has the DNA TGCAGTGCACCCCGGTTAGGTAGCGGTGGGGAAGATACGCAGTATTTT. It yields the protein CSAPRLGSGGEDTQYF.

This sequence joins TRBV12-3 or TRBV12-4 and TRBJ1-2, with a weak D call TRBD1 (5 bases). The CDR3 is 14 amino acids. Trimming took off 7 bases at V and 4 bases at J, with 16 bases between the two ends. CDR3 sequence: CASTTGWGTYGYTF. The CDR3 region has the DNA TGTGCCAGCACCACCGGGTGGGGGACCTATGGCTACACCTTC.

V gene TRBV12-3 or TRBV12-4 combines with J gene TRBJ1-1; perhaps TRBD1 as D (6 bases). The ends were cut back, 5 bases at V and 0 bases at J, with 13 bases in the middle. CDR3 size: 15 residues. CDR3 DNA sequence: TGTGCCAGCAGTGCCGACAGGAGGGTGAACACTGAAGCTTTCTTT. It yields the protein CASSADRRVNTEAFF.

The chain uses TRBV6-6 and TRBJ1-3; D is undetermined. Germline V gene sequence: CDR1 MNHNY, CDR2 SVGAGI (reference sequence). Deletions cut 5 bases from V and 2 bases from J, with 1 base between. This CDR3 has 11 amino acids. The CDR3 sequence: CASSAGNTIYF. CDR3 nucleotides: TGTGCCAGCAGTGCTGGAAACACCATATATTTT.

The chain is built from TRBV5-1 and TRBJ2-5; no reliable D call. Per germline, CDR1 SGHRS and CDR2 YFSETQ. The V and J ends lost 2 bases and 5 bases respectively, with 10 bases between them. The CDR3 is 13 amino acids. The chain's CDR3 is CASSFFLGETQYF. CDR3 nucleotide sequence: TGCGCCAGCAGCTTTTTCCTAGGGGAGACCCAGTACTTC.

The chain employs TRBV6-6 and TRBJ2-7; weak D call: TRBD2 (6 bases). This CDR3 has 15 residues. V was clipped by 5 bases and J by 0 bases, with 14 bases between them. Looked up from germline, CDR1 is MNHNY and CDR2 is SVGAGI (reference sequence). The CDR3 DNA reads TGTGCCAGCAGTACCCGGGAGAGAGCCTCCTACGAGCAGTACTTC. Protein sequence: CASSTRERASYEQYF.

The V call is TRBV7-2, the J call TRBJ2-5; possibly TRBD2 for D (5 bases). This CDR3 comprises 14 residues. Germline V gene sequence: CDR1 SGHTA, CDR2 FQGNSA. The ends were cut back, 4 bases at V and 5 bases at J, with 14 bases in the middle. Here the CDR3 DNA reads TGTGCCAGCAGCTCCCCCCCGGGCGGGGAGACCCAGTACTTC. Amino acids: CASSSPPGGETQYF.

The V gene is TRBV19, the J gene TRBJ2-7; D may correspond to TRBD1 or TRBD2 (5 bases each). Germline V gene sequence: CDR1 LNHDA, CDR2 SQIVND (reference sequence). With 3 bases removed from V and 0 bases from J, the gap between germline ends came to 12 bases. The CDR3 length is 15 residues. CDR3 sequence reads: CASSIPGRVSYEQYF. The DNA of the CDR3 is TGTGCCAGTAGTATTCCGGGGCGGGTCTCCTACGAGCAGTACTTC.

The count of this clonotype is one. The chain recombines TRBV5-4 with TRBJ2-5; D call uncertain. The CDR3 sequence is 13 residues long. CDR1 and CDR2 (germline): SGHNT, YYREEE (reference sequence). V was pared by 2 bases and J by 0 bases, with 5 bases between. The chain's CDR3 is CASSFVDQETQYF. CDR3 sequence (DNA): TGTGCCAGCAGCTTCGTGGACCAAGAGACCCAGTACTTC.

This chain connects TRBV15 to TRBJ2-5; TRBD1 matches 7 bases. The CDR3 has 13 residues. The ends lost 10 bases at V and 3 bases at J; junction bases unmatched: 8. Germline lookup yields CDR1 LNHNV and CDR2 YYDKDF (reference sequence). CDR3 in amino acids: CASNTGVKETQYF. The CDR3 DNA follows: TGTGCCAGCAATACAGGGGTAAAAGAGACCCAGTACTTC. Full variable domain (missing parts from reference TRBV15 and TRBJ2-5): DAMVIQNPRYQVTQFGKPVTLSCSQTLNHNVMYWYQQKSSQAPKLLFHYYDKDFNNEADTPDNFQSRRPNTSFCFLDIRSPGLGDTAMYLCASNTGVKETQYFGPGTRLLVL.

The V call is TRBV6-2 or TRBV6-3, the J call TRBJ2-7, with 8 bases aligning to TRBD2. V lost 4 bases and J lost 2; bases outside the gene matches: 7. The germline V gene has CDR1 MNHEY and CDR2 SVGEGT. The CDR3 consists of 15 residues. CDR3 sequence: CASSSAGGGPYEQYF. For the CDR3, the DNA is TGTGCCAGCAGTTCCGCGGGCGGGGGGCCCTACGAGCAGTACTTC.

The V call is TRBV7-6, the J call TRBJ2-7, with D unresolved. The V end lost 5 bases, the J end lost 6 bases, and 14 bases lay between the germline ends. The CDR3 covers 13 residues. Germline CDR1 is SGHVS and CDR2 is FNYEAQ. This CDR3 reads CASSPQSESEQYF. CDR3 coding DNA: TGTGCCAGCAGCCCACAGTCGGAGAGCGAGCAGTACTTC. The full variable domain, its missing parts supplied by reference TRBV7-6 and TRBJ2-7, is GAGVSQSPRYKVTKRGQDVALRCDPISGHVSLYWYRQALGQGPEFLTYFNYEAQQDKSGLPNDRFSAERPEGSISTLTIQRTEQRDSAMYRCASSPQSESEQYFGPGTRLTVT.